Below are 10 T cell receptor beta chains sequenced from a single sample in a study of early T cells in non-severe SARS-CoV-2 infection. MiXCR, run by TCRdb on the 5' RACE reads, gives a single entry per CDR3 protein. This table has approximately 74,000 distinct CDR3 sequences, more than 13% appearing once. The specimen was whole blood. These receptors all stem from an adult who was a healthcare worker with PCR-confirmed SARS-CoV-2 infection or an uninfected control (not recorded which).

The chain joins TRBV4-3 to TRBJ2-1, with a weak D call TRBD1 (5 bases). The CDR3 is made up of 16 amino acids. Trimming removed 0 bases from V and 9 bases from J, with 18 bases in between. CDR1 is LGHNA, CDR2 YSLEER, per germline. The CDR3 protein is CASSQEVWAIQGEQFF. Here the CDR3 DNA reads TGCGCCAGCAGCCAAGAGGTCTGGGCGATCCAGGGTGAGCAGTTCTTC.

The chain employs TRBV3-1 and TRBJ1-6; D ambiguous. This CDR3 comprises 17 residues. CDR1 is LGHDT, CDR2 YNNKEL, per germline (reference sequence). Trimming removed 0 bases at V and 10 bases at J, with 19 bases between. The CDR3 region is CASSQDPDTGQRSPLHF. CDR3 DNA sequence: TGTGCCAGCAGCCAAGATCCCGACACCGGGCAGAGATCACCCCTCCACTTT.

The rearrangement uses TRBV5-1 and TRBJ1-1; TRBD1 aligns across 10 bases. The V gene end was trimmed by 4 bases and the J gene end by 2 bases; junction bases not matched to a gene: 2. Germline values: CDR1 SGHRS, CDR2 YFSETQ. The CDR3 runs to 14 residues. CDR3 sequence reads: CASSGQGVNTEAFF. The CDR3 DNA reads TGCGCCAGCAGCGGACAGGGGGTAAACACTGAAGCTTTCTTT.

Only a few counts were recorded for this clonotype. V is TRBV6-1 and J is TRBJ1-2; 8 nucleotides agree with TRBD1. V dropped 8 bases and J dropped 4; count of bases not matched to a gene: 12. In germline, CDR1 is MNHNS, CDR2 SASEGT. The CDR3 spans 15 residues. CDR3 in DNA: TGTGCCAGCGTCACAGGGGGACGATTGATCTATGGCTACACCTTC. It is translated as CASVTGGRLIYGYTF.

The V call is TRBV11-1, the J call TRBJ1-1, with 9 bases fitting TRBD1. Germline V CDR1 and CDR2: SGHAT, FQDESV (reference sequence). The V segment lost 1 base and the J segment 0 bases; nucleotides outside the gene matches: 6. The CDR3 extends over 17 amino acids. CDR3 region: CASSLGGQGSMNTEAFF. The CDR3 region has the DNA TGTGCCAGCAGCTTAGGTGGACAGGGGTCGATGAACACTGAAGCTTTCTTT. The full variable domain, in which reference TRBV11-1 and TRBJ1-1 provide the parts outside the CDR3, is EAEVAQSPRYKITEKSQAVAFWCDPISGHATLYWYRQILGQGPELLVQFQDESVVDDSQLPKDRFSAERLKGVDSTLKIQPAELGDSAMYLCASSLGGQGSMNTEAFFGQGTRLTVV.

This clonotype was seen many times. The V and J genes are TRBV7-8 and TRBJ1-1; D not certain. CDR3 length: 12 residues. The germline V gene encodes CDR1 SGHVS and CDR2 FQNEAQ. The V end lost 2 bases, the J end lost 7 bases, and 8 bases lay between the germline ends. Written as DNA, the CDR3 is TGTGCCAGCAGCTTAATACTGAATGAAGCTTTCTTT. Its protein is CASSLILNEAFF. Full variable domain (missing parts from reference TRBV7-8 and TRBJ1-1): GAGVSQSPRYKVAKRGQDVALRCDPISGHVSLFWYQQALGQGPEFLTYFQNEAQLDKSGLPSDRFFAERPEGSVSTLKIQRTQQEDSAVYLCASSLILNEAFFGQGTRLTVV.

On this clonotype itself: A read error may account for a junction end that differs from germline. The chain links TRBV20-1 to TRBJ1-1; D is uncertain. The CDR3 length is 15 residues. In germline, CDR1 is DFQATT, CDR2 SNEGSKA (reference sequence). The CDR3 DNA reads TGTAGTGCTTCTCCCCCGGTCGGTCCGAACACTGAAGCTTTCTTT. Protein sequence: CSASPPVGPNTEAFF.

The sample holds a few counts of this clonotype. The rearrangement uses TRBV15 and TRBJ1-2; TRBD1 might be the D (5 bases). V was trimmed by 11 bases and J by 4 bases, leaving 17 bases between them. Germline-derived CDR1 and CDR2 are LNHNV and YYDKDF (reference sequence). The CDR3 has 13 amino acids. DNA of the CDR3: TGTGCCTCCCGGGACCCACGGGGCTATGGCTACACCTTC. This sequence encodes CASRDPRGYGYTF.

The V call is TRBV6-1, the J call TRBJ2-7; 9 bases fit TRBD1. This CDR3 contains 15 residues. The germline V gene has CDR1 MNHNS and CDR2 SASEGT. Trimming removed 6 bases from V and 1 base from J; junction bases left unmatched: 7. CDR3 sequence (DNA): TGTGCCAGCAGGGACCGGACAGGGGTTTCCTACGAGCAGTACTTC. Translation: CASRDRTGVSYEQYF.

The chain links TRBV27 to TRBJ2-7; no firm D call. This CDR3 region has 17 residues. Germline lookup yields CDR1 MNHEY and CDR2 SMNVEV (reference sequence). The V end lost 1 base, the J end lost 0 bases, and 16 bases lay between the germline ends. Written as DNA, the CDR3 is TGTGCCAGCAGTTTATTGCAACGACGGCAGTACTCCTACGAGCAGTACTTC. It is translated as CASSLLQRRQYSYEQYF.